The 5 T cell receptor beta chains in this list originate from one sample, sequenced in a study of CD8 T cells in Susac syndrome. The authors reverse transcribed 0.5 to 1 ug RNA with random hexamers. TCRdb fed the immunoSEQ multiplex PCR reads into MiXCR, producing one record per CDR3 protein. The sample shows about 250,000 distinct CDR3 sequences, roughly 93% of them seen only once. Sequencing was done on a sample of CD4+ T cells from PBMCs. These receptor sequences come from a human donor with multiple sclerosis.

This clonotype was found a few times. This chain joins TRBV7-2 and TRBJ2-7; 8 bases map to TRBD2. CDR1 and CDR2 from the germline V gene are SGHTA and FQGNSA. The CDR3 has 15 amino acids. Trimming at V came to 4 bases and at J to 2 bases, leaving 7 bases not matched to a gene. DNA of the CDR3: TGTGCCAGCAGCTCGACACGGCGGGGGGCCTACGAGCAGTACGTC. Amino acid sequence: CASSSTRRGAYEQYV.

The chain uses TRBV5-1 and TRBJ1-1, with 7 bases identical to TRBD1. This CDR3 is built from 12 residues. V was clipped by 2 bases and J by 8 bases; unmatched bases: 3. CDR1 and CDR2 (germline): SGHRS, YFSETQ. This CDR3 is CASSLQGKEAFF. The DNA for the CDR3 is TGCGCCAGCAGCTTACAGGGGAAAGAAGCTTTCTTT.

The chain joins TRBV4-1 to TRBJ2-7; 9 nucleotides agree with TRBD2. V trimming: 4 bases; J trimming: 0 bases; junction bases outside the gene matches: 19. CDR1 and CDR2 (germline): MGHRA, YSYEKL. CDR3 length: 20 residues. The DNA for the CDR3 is TGCGCCAGCAGCCGAGTCAGCGGGGGGCTATACCCTGACAACTCCTACGAGCAGTACTTC. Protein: CASSRVSGGLYPDNSYEQYF.

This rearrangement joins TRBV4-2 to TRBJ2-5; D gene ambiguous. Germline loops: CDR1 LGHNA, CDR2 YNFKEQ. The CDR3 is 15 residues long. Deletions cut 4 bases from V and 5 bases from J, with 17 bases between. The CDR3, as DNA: TGTGCCAGCAGCCCCTCTTTACACGGAGCGGAGACCCAGTACTTC. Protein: CASSPSLHGAETQYF.

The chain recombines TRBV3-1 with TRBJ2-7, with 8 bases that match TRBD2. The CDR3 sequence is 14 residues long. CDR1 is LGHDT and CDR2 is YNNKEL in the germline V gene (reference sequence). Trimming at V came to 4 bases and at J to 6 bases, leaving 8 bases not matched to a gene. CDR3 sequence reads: CASSLDGGAFEQYF. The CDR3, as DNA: TGTGCCAGCAGCCTGGACGGGGGGGCCTTCGAGCAGTACTTC.